This T cell receptor (beta chain) was identified during a study of glioma-infiltrating T cells after dendritic cell vaccination. Study in general: Glioblastoma patients came from Phase I and II dendritic cell vaccination trials. Study-wide results and limits: Longer survival after dendritic cell vaccination followed higher pretreatment TIL content.

Noted time point: after dendritic cell vaccination, including at tumor progression/relapse. None of the glioblastoma patients had an isocitrate dehydrogenase mutation. Trimming cost V 9 bases and J 3 bases; bases outside gene matches: 7. This CDR3 spans 14 amino acids. Germline loops: CDR1 ENHRY, CDR2 SYGVKD. With regard to this clone: Its antigen is unknown.

Generated by immunoSEQ multiplex PCR, the TCRdb table keeps only in-frame clones and is missing some. Of tens of thousands of clones listed, roughly 84% are singletons. The starting material was blood, obtained after dendritic cell vaccination. The gene calls are TRBV10-3 and TRBJ2-1; the match to TRBD2 covers 8 bases. This TCR derives from a human donor with glioblastoma. The CDR3 region is CAISRLAGYNEQFF. CDR3 coding DNA: TGTGCCATTTCCCGGCTAGCGGGCTACAATGAGCAGTTCTTC.